These 5 T cell receptor beta chains originate from one sample sequenced in a study of OX40 agonist ivuxolimab in advanced cancers. Sequencing used immunoSEQ multiplex PCR; TCRdb keeps in-frame clones, though not all of them. Altogether 70,000 or so clones are present, roughly 84% being singletons, with the ten largest covering 17%. The material sequenced was CD4+ or CD8+ T cells sorted from blood, taken in a trial of the OX40 agonist ivuxolimab. Receptors originate from an adult with an advanced solid tumor such as melanoma, head and neck, liver or kidney cancer.

V and J are TRBV11-3 and TRBJ2-3, with D possibly matching TRBD1 (6 bases). In germline, CDR1 is SGHNT, CDR2 YENEEA. The CDR3 is 14 amino acids. Trimming left V 5 bases short and J 2 bases short, with 11 bases between. In DNA, the CDR3 is TGTGCCAGCAGCCCAGGGGCAGCCACAGATACGCAGTATTTT. It encodes CASSPGAATDTQYF.

This clone was counted a few times. The chain combines TRBV29-1 with TRBJ2-1; weak D call: TRBD2 (6 bases). Per the germline V gene, CDR1 is SQVTM and CDR2 is ANQGSEA. The V gene lost 3 bases and the J gene lost 12 bases, with 21 bases spanning the gap. This CDR3 contains 14 residues. The CDR3 coding sequence is TGCAGCGTTGACCGAGAAGTGGGAGGAGGCAGGCAGTTCTTC. Translating gives CSVDREVGGGRQFF.

This chain joins TRBV5-1 and TRBJ2-3, with D unresolved. The V end lost 0 bases, the J end lost 2 bases, and 7 bases lay between the germline ends. This CDR3 spans 14 amino acids. Germline loops: CDR1 SGHRS, CDR2 YFSETQ. The CDR3 sequence is CASSLDDSTDTQYF. In DNA, the CDR3 is TGCGCCAGCAGCTTGGATGACTCCACAGATACGCAGTATTTT.

The chain employs TRBV25-1 and TRBJ1-1; D gene uncertain. Germline-derived CDR1 and CDR2 are MGHDK and SYGVNS. Trimming shortened V by 2 bases and J by 0 bases, and 13 bases separated the two germline ends. The CDR3 covers 16 residues. The CDR3 DNA is TGTGCCAGCAGTGAACCCCCGGCTGTTCTGAACACTGAAGCTTTCTTT. Protein sequence: CASSEPPAVLNTEAFF. Together with reference TRBV25-1 and TRBJ1-1, the CDR3 gives the full variable domain: EADIYQTPRYLVIGTGKKITLECSQTMGHDKMYWYQQDPGMELHLIHYSYGVNSTEKGDLSSESTVSRIRTEHFPLTLESARPSHTSQYLCASSEPPAVLNTEAFFGQGTRLTVV.

The chain combines TRBV29-1 with TRBJ2-5; no reliable D call. The CDR3 is made up of 11 amino acids. The V gene lost 8 bases and the J gene lost 2 bases, with 9 bases spanning the gap. CDR1 and CDR2 from the germline V gene are SQVTM and ANQGSEA. The CDR3 reads CSSTRQETQYF. Here the CDR3 DNA reads TGCAGCTCGACACGACAAGAGACCCAGTACTTC.